This TCR beta chain emerged from a study of shared clonotypes between healthy human individuals. Subsets obtained from CD4+ cells comprised CD45RA+ naive and CD45RA-negative memory cells. TCRdb's copy holds only in-frame clones and misses some; the assay was immunoSEQ multiplex PCR. This table holds approximately 1,000,000 clones, roughly 74% found once. Germline V CDR1 and CDR2: MGHRA, YSYEKL. V lost 0 bases, J lost 3 bases, and 6 bases stayed unmatched. There are 18 residues in the CDR3. Sequenced sample: memory CD4+ T cells from PBMCs. The subset was: CD45RA-negative fraction. The chain carries TRBV4-1 and TRBJ2-1; 12 bases align to TRBD2. The receptor was derived from a man aged 18 to 29 in good health. Some clones in this sample may be carry-over from other donors' samples. CDR3 nucleotides: TGCGCCAGCAGCCAAGATCTGCCTAGCGGGAGGGTCTACAATGAGCAGTTCTTC. Protein product: CASSQDLPSGRVYNEQFF.